The TCR beta chain described here comes from a study of cytomegalovirus exposure and HLA in healthy donors. Whole-study context: An earlier analysis identified 120 million or so unique TCR beta sequences in some 170 million T cells. Findings and limits, study-wide: Among TCR beta chains of equal frequency, HLA-associated ones were more clonally expanded in a later analysis.

The CDR3 extends over 15 amino acids. V shed 1 base, J shed 1 base, and the junction held 2 bases outside the gene matches. Germline V gene sequence: CDR1 MNHEY, CDR2 SVGAGI. The study ran its PCR with 60 Vbeta and 13 Jbeta primers. Original analysis: A later analysis tallied tens of millions of unique TCR beta chains, some 12 million of them shared. Method: immunoSEQ multiplex PCR; TCRdb's copy keeps in-frame clones and lacks some. The V and J calls and clone size are taken from that table; D and trimming were inferred from the DNA. This table has 85,000 to 100,000 clones, roughly two thirds appearing once. This clone was found a few times. Its antigen is currently unknown.

The V and J genes are TRBV6-5 and TRBJ2-3, with 7 bases lining up with TRBD1. Sequences were obtained from PBMCs. The receptor comes from a woman aged 25 to 45 in good health and CMV-seronegative. The CDR3, as DNA: TGTGCCAGCAGTTACTACAGGGGTGGCACAGATACGCAGTATTTT. Translating gives CASSYYRGGTDTQYF.